The 6 T cell receptor beta chains presented below share a single source sample, sequenced in a study of T cell repertoires in cytomegalovirus infection. TCRdb re-analysed the reads in MiXCR, keeping a single row per CDR3 protein. The table records some 700,000 distinct CDR3 sequences, about 40% of them present only once. Sequenced sample: PBMCs. Source of these receptors: a human donor in good health (CMV status not recorded). Some clones in this sample may be carry-over from other donors' samples.

The V call is TRBV7-9, the J call TRBJ1-1, with TRBD1 identical over 9 bases. Germline V gives CDR1 SEHNR, CDR2 FQNEAQ (reference sequence). The CDR3 is 14 residues long. With 2 bases clipped from V and 10 bases from J, the junction kept 8 bases outside the gene matches. CDR3 loop: CASSLLRGQGPAFF. The DNA for the CDR3 is TGTGCCAGCAGCTTACTACGGGGACAGGGACCAGCTTTCTTT. Together with reference TRBV7-9 and TRBJ1-1, the CDR3 gives the full variable domain: DTGVSQNPRHKITKRGQNVTFRCDPISEHNRLYWYRQTLGQGPEFLTYFQNEAQLEKSRLLSDRFSAERPKGSFSTLEIQRTEQGDSAMYLCASSLLRGQGPAFFGQGTRLTVV.

The rearrangement links TRBV30 to TRBJ1-1, with 7 bases lining up with TRBD1. Germline V gives CDR1 GTSNPN, CDR2 SVGIG (reference sequence). V shed 0 bases, J shed 2 bases, and the junction held 6 bases outside the gene matches. The CDR3 sequence is 15 residues long. The CDR3 bases are TGTGCCTGGAGTGTGGGGACAGTCAGAAACACTGAAGCTTTCTTT. Protein: CAWSVGTVRNTEAFF.

This clonotype has more than one count but fewer than ten. The chain carries TRBV5-1 and TRBJ2-5; perhaps D is TRBD1 or TRBD2 (6 bases each). Germline loops: CDR1 SGHRS, CDR2 YFSETQ. The CDR3 length is 14 residues. The V end was cut by 4 bases, the J end by 3 bases, with 13 bases between. CDR3 sequence: CASSRPGGEETQYF. The CDR3 bases are TGCGCCAGCAGCAGACCCGGGGGCGAAGAGACCCAGTACTTC.

This clonotype appeared a single time. The rearrangement uses TRBV12-3 or TRBV12-4 and TRBJ2-1; D remains ambiguous. V was cut by 6 bases and J by 7 bases, with 13 bases left in between. This CDR3 spans 13 amino acids. The CDR3 is CASSQTTPNEQFF. CDR3 coding DNA: TGTGCCAGCAGCCAAACTACCCCTAATGAGCAGTTCTTC.

The J gene is TRBJ1-1, the V gene TRBV7-1, with 9 bases fitting TRBD1. TRBV7-1 is placed among ORFs of uncertain function. V trimming: 5 bases; J trimming: 7 bases; junction bases outside the gene matches: 14. The CDR3 has 16 residues. The CDR3 is CASSTPLTGGRGEAFF. CDR3 nucleotides: TGTGCCAGCAGCACCCCATTGACAGGGGGGAGGGGTGAAGCTTTCTTT.

V gene TRBV7-6 combines with J gene TRBJ1-4; no clear D gene. The CDR3 consists of 16 residues. Germline values: CDR1 SGHVS, CDR2 FNYEAQ. V was clipped by 5 bases and J by 3 bases, with 16 bases between them. CDR3 sequence reads: CASSAGPATPNEKLFF. CDR3 bases: TGTGCCAGCAGCGCCGGACCGGCGACACCTAATGAAAAACTGTTTTTT. Full variable domain (missing parts from reference TRBV7-6 and TRBJ1-4): GAGVSQSPRYKVTKRGQDVALRCDPISGHVSLYWYRQALGQGPEFLTYFNYEAQQDKSGLPNDRFSAERPEGSISTLTIQRTEQRDSAMYRCASSAGPATPNEKLFFGSGTQLSVL.